These T cell receptor beta chains were read from a single sample in a study of human thymus T cells. TCRdb keeps only in-frame clones here, not all; method: immunoSEQ multiplex PCR. The table includes tens of thousands of clones, 85% to 95% detected once. The source material was thymus tissue. All receptors come from a girl under two years old with a congenital heart defect but otherwise immunologically healthy. Each CDR3 is given with its conserved first and last residue. D genes are given only for firm matches. For some rows the clone size is stated as once, few or many, or as a class when expanded; others skip it.

clone size: -; CDR3 length: 15; J gene: TRBJ2-7; V gene: TRBV6-1; D gene: TRBD1; CDR3 protein: CASSSIWDRGREQYF; CDR3 DNA: TGTGCCAGCAGCTCTATTTGGGACAGGGGGCGTGAGCAGTACTTC
clone size: -; CDR3 length: 17; J gene: TRBJ2-2; V gene: TRBV27; D gene: TRBD2; CDR3 protein: CASRVDTTSGRSGELFF; CDR3 DNA: TGTGCCAGCAGAGTTGACACGACTAGCGGGAGGTCCGGGGAGCTGTTTTTT
clone size: -; CDR3 length: 13; J gene: TRBJ1-2; V gene: TRBV11-2; D gene: TRBD1; CDR3 protein: CASSGEDRGGYTF; CDR3 DNA: TGTGCCAGCAGCGGGGAGGACAGGGGCGGCTACACCTTC
clone size: once; CDR3 length: 19; J gene: TRBJ2-2; V gene: TRBV7-2; D gene: -; CDR3 protein: CASTKDLPRTGTNTGELFF; CDR3 DNA: TGTGCCAGCACCAAAGACCTGCCTAGGACCGGGACGAACACCGGGGAGCTGTTTTTT
clone size: once; CDR3 length: 14; J gene: TRBJ2-2; V gene: TRBV4-1; D gene: -; CDR3 protein: CASSQVINTGELFF; CDR3 DNA: TGCGCCAGCAGCCAAGTGATCAACACCGGGGAGCTGTTTTTT
clone size: -; CDR3 length: 20; J gene: TRBJ2-1; V gene: TRBV27; D gene: TRBD2; CDR3 protein: CASSPQTSGSAASSYNEQFF; CDR3 DNA: TGTGCCAGCAGCCCCCAGACTAGCGGGAGTGCCGCGAGCTCCTACAATGAGCAGTTCTTC
clone size: -; CDR3 length: 17; J gene: TRBJ1-1; V gene: TRBV5-1; D gene: -; CDR3 protein: CASTDLQGGTGNTEAFF; CDR3 DNA: TGCGCCAGCACCGACTTACAGGGAGGGACGGGGAACACTGAAGCTTTCTTT
clone size: -; CDR3 length: 15; J gene: TRBJ1-3; V gene: TRBV4-3; D gene: -; CDR3 protein: CASSQEPLTGNTIYF; CDR3 DNA: TGCGCCAGCAGCCAAGAGCCACTGACGGGAAACACCATATATTTT
clone size: -; CDR3 length: 12; J gene: TRBJ1-1; V gene: TRBV25-1; D gene: -; CDR3 protein: CASKRGRGEAFF; CDR3 DNA: TGTGCCAGCAAACGGGGGAGGGGCGAAGCTTTCTTT
clone size: -; CDR3 length: 15; J gene: TRBJ1-1; V gene: TRBV11-2; D gene: -; CDR3 protein: CASSPTATFCTEAFF; CDR3 DNA: TGTGCCAGCAGCCCCACGGCGACCTTCTGCACTGAAGCTTTCTTT
clone size: -; CDR3 length: 15; J gene: TRBJ2-7; V gene: TRBV7-6; D gene: TRBD2; CDR3 protein: CASSLVAGGDYEQYF; CDR3 DNA: TGTGCCAGCAGCTTAGTAGCGGGGGGAGACTACGAGCAGTACTTC
clone size: -; CDR3 length: 12; J gene: TRBJ2-3; V gene: TRBV7-8; D gene: -; CDR3 protein: CASSLLGDTQYF; CDR3 DNA: TGTGCCAGCAGCTTACTCGGAGATACGCAGTATTTT
clone size: -; CDR3 length: 12; J gene: TRBJ1-4; V gene: TRBV15; D gene: -; CDR3 protein: CATSWGGPELFF; CDR3 DNA: TGTGCCACCAGCTGGGGGGGGCCCGAACTGTTTTTT
clone size: -; CDR3 length: 18; J gene: TRBJ2-3; V gene: TRBV19; D gene: -; CDR3 protein: CASSIGPTDYTTTDTQYF; CDR3 DNA: TGTGCCAGTAGTATAGGACCCACCGACTATACGACCACAGATACGCAGTATTTT
clone size: -; CDR3 length: 16; J gene: TRBJ2-1; V gene: TRBV28; D gene: -; CDR3 protein: CASSRRPGTDVNEQFF; CDR3 DNA: TGTGCCAGCAGCAGAAGGCCCGGGACGGACGTCAATGAGCAGTTCTTC
clone size: -; CDR3 length: 14; J gene: TRBJ1-4; V gene: TRBV2; D gene: -; CDR3 protein: CASSEGQDSEKLFF; CDR3 DNA: TGTGCCAGCAGTGAAGGGCAGGATAGTGAAAAACTGTTTTTT
clone size: -; CDR3 length: 15; J gene: TRBJ2-3; V gene: TRBV15; D gene: TRBD1; CDR3 protein: CATSTGQVRADTQYF; CDR3 DNA: TGTGCCACCAGCACAGGACAGGTCAGGGCAGATACGCAGTATTTT
clone size: -; CDR3 length: 14; J gene: TRBJ2-5; V gene: TRBV29-1; D gene: -; CDR3 protein: CSVEGEGNLETQYF; CDR3 DNA: TGCAGCGTTGAAGGGGAAGGGAACTTGGAGACCCAGTACTTC
clone size: -; CDR3 length: 15; J gene: TRBJ2-5; V gene: TRBV7-2; D gene: -; CDR3 protein: CASSPPVRPTETQYF; CDR3 DNA: TGTGCCAGCAGCCCCCCTGTGCGGCCTACAGAGACCCAGTACTTC
clone size: -; CDR3 length: 16; J gene: TRBJ1-5; V gene: TRBV6-1; D gene: -; CDR3 protein: CASSDEGRANNQPQHF; CDR3 DNA: TGTGCCAGCAGTGATGAGGGGAGGGCTAACAATCAGCCCCAGCATTTT
clone size: once; CDR3 length: 14; J gene: TRBJ2-1; V gene: TRBV5-8; D gene: -; CDR3 protein: CASKAIPLYNEQFF; CDR3 DNA: TGTGCCAGCAAGGCTATTCCGCTTTACAATGAGCAGTTCTTC
clone size: -; CDR3 length: 16; J gene: TRBJ2-3; V gene: TRBV2; D gene: -; CDR3 protein: CASSEKSLLPPDTQYF; CDR3 DNA: TGTGCCAGCAGTGAAAAGTCCCTTCTACCACCAGATACGCAGTATTTT
clone size: -; CDR3 length: 14; J gene: TRBJ1-2; V gene: TRBV5-1; D gene: -; CDR3 protein: CASSLDRKGYGYTF; CDR3 DNA: TGCGCCAGCAGCTTGGACAGGAAAGGGTATGGCTACACCTTC
clone size: once; CDR3 length: 21; J gene: TRBJ1-5; V gene: TRBV12-5; D gene: -; CDR3 protein: CASGLVLSPSTSRGSNQPQHF; CDR3 DNA: TGTGCTAGTGGTTTGGTACTTTCCCCCAGTACCTCCAGGGGTAGCAATCAGCCCCAGCATTTT
clone size: -; CDR3 length: 22; J gene: TRBJ2-5; V gene: TRBV28; D gene: TRBD1; CDR3 protein: CASSKLSSIDKIRDRFEETQYF; CDR3 DNA: TGTGCCAGCAGCAAGTTAAGCTCGATAGACAAGATCCGGGACAGGTTCGAAGAGACCCAGTACTTC
clone size: -; CDR3 length: 20; J gene: TRBJ2-5; V gene: TRBV4-1; D gene: TRBD2; CDR3 protein: CASSQIAGTSGTLQGETQYF; CDR3 DNA: TGCGCCAGCAGCCAAATAGCCGGGACTAGCGGGACCCTCCAAGGGGAGACCCAGTACTTC
clone size: -; CDR3 length: 20; J gene: TRBJ2-5; V gene: TRBV4-1; D gene: TRBD2; CDR3 protein: CASSQDGGGLAGGLLETQYF; CDR3 DNA: TGCGCCAGCAGCCAAGATGGGGGGGGACTAGCGGGAGGGCTCTTGGAGACCCAGTACTTC
clone size: -; CDR3 length: 14; J gene: TRBJ1-2; V gene: TRBV2; D gene: TRBD1; CDR3 protein: CASSDLGQFYGYTF; CDR3 DNA: TGTGCCAGCAGTGATTTGGGACAGTTTTACGGCTACACCTTC
clone size: -; CDR3 length: 13; J gene: TRBJ1-4; V gene: TRBV27; D gene: -; CDR3 protein: CASASATNEKLFF; CDR3 DNA: TGTGCCTCCGCCTCTGCAACTAATGAAAAACTGTTTTTT
clone size: -; CDR3 length: 17; J gene: TRBJ1-5; V gene: TRBV19; D gene: TRBD1; CDR3 protein: CASSPRDWDSGYQPQHF; CDR3 DNA: TGTGCCAGTTCACCCCGGGACTGGGACAGTGGCTATCAGCCCCAGCATTTT
clone size: -; CDR3 length: 16; J gene: TRBJ2-7; V gene: TRBV11-2; D gene: -; CDR3 protein: CASSLDPLEAYYEQYF; CDR3 DNA: TGTGCCAGCAGCTTAGATCCCCTTGAGGCATACTACGAGCAGTACTTC
clone size: -; CDR3 length: 16; J gene: TRBJ2-3; V gene: TRBV28; D gene: -; CDR3 protein: CASTLMGPRPTDTQYF; CDR3 DNA: TGTGCCAGCACTCTTATGGGGCCCCGTCCGACAGATACGCAGTATTTT
clone size: -; CDR3 length: 15; J gene: TRBJ1-4; V gene: TRBV6-1; D gene: TRBD1; CDR3 protein: CASSGGQGCNEKLFF; CDR3 DNA: TGTGCCAGCAGTGGGGGACAGGGGTGTAATGAAAAACTGTTTTTT
clone size: -; CDR3 length: 14; J gene: TRBJ1-2; V gene: TRBV18; D gene: -; CDR3 protein: CASSPPAVSRGYTF; CDR3 DNA: TGTGCCAGCTCACCACCGGCGGTCTCCCGAGGCTACACCTTC
clone size: -; CDR3 length: 17; J gene: TRBJ2-5; V gene: TRBV29-1; D gene: TRBD2; CDR3 protein: CSVECVGTSGSRETQYF; CDR3 DNA: TGCAGCGTTGAATGTGTGGGGACTAGCGGGAGCCGGGAGACCCAGTACTTC
clone size: once; CDR3 length: 18; J gene: TRBJ2-3; V gene: TRBV4-3; D gene: -; CDR3 protein: CASSHNGWSVTSTDTQYF; CDR3 DNA: TGCGCCAGCAGCCACAACGGCTGGTCGGTGACTAGCACAGATACGCAGTATTTT
clone size: -; CDR3 length: 13; J gene: TRBJ1-1; V gene: TRBV27; D gene: -; CDR3 protein: CASSPRLYTEAFF; CDR3 DNA: TGTGCCAGCAGCCCCCGACTTTACACTGAAGCTTTCTTT
clone size: -; CDR3 length: 19; J gene: TRBJ1-5; V gene: TRBV28; D gene: -; CDR3 protein: CASRPMRDKGGYSNQPQHF; CDR3 DNA: TGTGCCAGCAGGCCGATGCGGGACAAAGGAGGGTATAGCAATCAGCCCCAGCATTTT
clone size: -; CDR3 length: 17; J gene: TRBJ2-2; V gene: TRBV7-4; D gene: TRBD2; CDR3 protein: CASSLGTGTTNTGELFF; CDR3 DNA: TGTGCCAGCAGCTTGGGGACCGGGACTACTAACACCGGGGAGCTGTTTTTT
clone size: -; CDR3 length: 12; J gene: TRBJ2-1; V gene: TRBV29-1; D gene: -; CDR3 protein: CSVASSYNEQFF; CDR3 DNA: TGCAGCGTTGCTTCCAGCTACAATGAGCAGTTCTTC
clone size: -; CDR3 length: 16; J gene: TRBJ1-5; V gene: TRBV7-2; D gene: -; CDR3 protein: CASSPQGRRGNQPQHF; CDR3 DNA: TGTGCCAGCAGTCCCCAGGGGCGTAGGGGAAATCAGCCCCAGCATTTT
clone size: -; CDR3 length: 13; J gene: TRBJ1-5; V gene: TRBV28; D gene: -; CDR3 protein: CASNGGYNQPQHF; CDR3 DNA: TGTGCCAGCAACGGGGGGTATAATCAGCCCCAGCATTTT
clone size: -; CDR3 length: 13; J gene: TRBJ2-5; V gene: TRBV14; D gene: -; CDR3 protein: CASSLARGETQYF; CDR3 DNA: TGTGCCAGCAGCCTCGCACGGGGAGAGACCCAGTACTTC
clone size: once; CDR3 length: 15; J gene: TRBJ1-1; V gene: TRBV5-4; D gene: -; CDR3 protein: CASSLCQGSCTEAFF; CDR3 DNA: TGTGCCAGCAGCTTGTGCCAGGGGTCGTGCACTGAAGCTTTCTTT
clone size: -; CDR3 length: 15; J gene: TRBJ2-5; V gene: TRBV29-1; D gene: -; CDR3 protein: CSVGKTRGCHETQYF; CDR3 DNA: TGCAGCGTTGGCAAGACACGGGGGTGCCACGAGACCCAGTACTTC
clone size: -; CDR3 length: 16; J gene: TRBJ1-5; V gene: TRBV27; D gene: -; CDR3 protein: CASSPTGPYGNQPQHF; CDR3 DNA: TGTGCCAGCAGTCCTACGGGCCCGTACGGCAATCAGCCCCAGCATTTT
clone size: -; CDR3 length: 20; J gene: TRBJ1-5; V gene: TRBV4-1; D gene: TRBD1; CDR3 protein: CASSQDRGCSGTGGRGAQHF; CDR3 DNA: TGCGCCAGCAGCCAAGATAGGGGTTGTTCCGGGACAGGGGGCAGGGGGGCCCAGCATTTT
clone size: -; CDR3 length: 17; J gene: TRBJ2-3; V gene: TRBV18; D gene: TRBD1; CDR3 protein: CASSPGASGGAGDTQYF; CDR3 DNA: TGTGCCAGCTCACCAGGGGCTTCAGGGGGCGCCGGAGATACGCAGTATTTT
clone size: -; CDR3 length: 15; J gene: TRBJ1-1; V gene: TRBV9; D gene: -; CDR3 protein: CASSEGVGMNTEAFF; CDR3 DNA: TGTGCCAGCAGCGAGGGGGTTGGAATGAACACTGAAGCTTTCTTT
clone size: -; CDR3 length: 13; J gene: TRBJ2-5; V gene: TRBV5-6; D gene: TRBD1; CDR3 protein: CASTLTGEETQYF; CDR3 DNA: TGTGCCAGCACCCTGACAGGGGAAGAGACCCAGTACTTC
clone size: -; CDR3 length: 13; J gene: TRBJ1-2; V gene: TRBV28; D gene: -; CDR3 protein: CASSPGLSYGYTF; CDR3 DNA: TGTGCCAGCAGCCCCGGACTGAGCTATGGCTACACCTTC
clone size: -; CDR3 length: 15; J gene: TRBJ2-7; V gene: TRBV5-1; D gene: TRBD1; CDR3 protein: CASSFGTGGPYEQYF; CDR3 DNA: TGCGCCAGCAGCTTTGGGACAGGGGGACCCTACGAGCAGTACTTC
clone size: -; CDR3 length: 19; J gene: TRBJ2-5; V gene: TRBV5-4; D gene: -; CDR3 protein: CASSFGYRGSHHKGETQYF; CDR3 DNA: TGTGCCAGCAGCTTCGGGTATCGAGGTAGCCACCATAAGGGTGAGACCCAGTACTTC
clone size: -; CDR3 length: 20; J gene: TRBJ2-5; V gene: TRBV18; D gene: TRBD1; CDR3 protein: CASSPPLRAPPNRGQETQYF; CDR3 DNA: TGTGCCAGCTCACCACCCCTCCGGGCCCCACCTAACAGGGGGCAAGAGACCCAGTACTTC
clone size: -; CDR3 length: 16; J gene: TRBJ2-1; V gene: TRBV19; D gene: -; CDR3 protein: CASSSGRWGSNNEQFF; CDR3 DNA: TGTGCCAGTAGCTCCGGTCGTTGGGGTTCCAACAATGAGCAGTTCTTC
clone size: -; CDR3 length: 24; J gene: TRBJ1-5; V gene: TRBV19; D gene: -; CDR3 protein: CASSIWGPDRDRDRSSRGHQPQHF; CDR3 DNA: TGTGCCAGTAGTATCTGGGGGCCGGACCGGGACCGGGACCGCTCGTCCAGAGGGCATCAGCCCCAGCATTTT
clone size: -; CDR3 length: 15; J gene: TRBJ1-2; V gene: TRBV5-1; D gene: TRBD1; CDR3 protein: CASSSRTGVGYGYTF; CDR3 DNA: TGCGCCAGCAGCTCACGGACAGGGGTGGGCTATGGCTACACCTTC